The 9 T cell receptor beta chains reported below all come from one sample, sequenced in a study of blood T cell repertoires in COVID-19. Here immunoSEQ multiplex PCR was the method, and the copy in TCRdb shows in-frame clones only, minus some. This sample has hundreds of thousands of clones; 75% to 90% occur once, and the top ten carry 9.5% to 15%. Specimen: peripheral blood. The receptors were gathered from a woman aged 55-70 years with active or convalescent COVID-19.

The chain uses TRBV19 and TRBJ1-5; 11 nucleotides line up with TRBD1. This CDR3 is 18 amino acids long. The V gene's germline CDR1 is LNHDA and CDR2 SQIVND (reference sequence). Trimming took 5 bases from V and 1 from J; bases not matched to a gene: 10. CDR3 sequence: CASSPRTGGLISNQPQHF. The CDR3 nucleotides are TGTGCCAGTAGTCCTCGGACAGGGGGCTTGATAAGCAATCAGCCCCAGCATTTT.

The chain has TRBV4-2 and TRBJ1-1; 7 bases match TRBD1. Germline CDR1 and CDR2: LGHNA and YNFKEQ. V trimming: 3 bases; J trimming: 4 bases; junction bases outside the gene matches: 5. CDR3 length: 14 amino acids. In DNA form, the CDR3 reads TGTGCCAGCAGCCACCCGACAGGGAGCACTGAAGCTTTCTTT. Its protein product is CASSHPTGSTEAFF.

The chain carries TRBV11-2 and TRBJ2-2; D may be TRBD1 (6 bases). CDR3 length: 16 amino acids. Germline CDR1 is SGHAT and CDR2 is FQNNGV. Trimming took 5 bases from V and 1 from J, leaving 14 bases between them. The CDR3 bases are TGTGCCAGCAGCAAAACACGGGGACAGAACACCGGGGAGCTGTTTTTT. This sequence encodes CASSKTRGQNTGELFF. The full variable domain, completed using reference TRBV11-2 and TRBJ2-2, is EAGVAQSPRYKIIEKRQSVAFWCNPISGHATLYWYQQILGQGPKLLIQFQNNGVVDDSQLPKDRFSAERLKGVDSTLKIQPAKLEDSAVYLCASSKTRGQNTGELFFGEGSRLTVL.

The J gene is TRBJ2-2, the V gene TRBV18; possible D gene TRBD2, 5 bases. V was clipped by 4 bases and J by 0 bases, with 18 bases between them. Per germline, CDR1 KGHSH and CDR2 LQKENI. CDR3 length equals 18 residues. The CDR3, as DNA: TGTGCCAGCTCACGAAGAGAAACCCAGCGGACGAACACCGGGGAGCTGTTTTTT. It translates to CASSRRETQRTNTGELFF.

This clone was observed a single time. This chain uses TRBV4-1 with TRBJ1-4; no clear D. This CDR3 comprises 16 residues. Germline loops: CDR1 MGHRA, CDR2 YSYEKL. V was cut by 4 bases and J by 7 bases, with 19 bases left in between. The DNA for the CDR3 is TGCGCCAGCAGCCCAAATCAGAACAGCAACATTGAAAAACTGTTTTTT. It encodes CASSPNQNSNIEKLFF.

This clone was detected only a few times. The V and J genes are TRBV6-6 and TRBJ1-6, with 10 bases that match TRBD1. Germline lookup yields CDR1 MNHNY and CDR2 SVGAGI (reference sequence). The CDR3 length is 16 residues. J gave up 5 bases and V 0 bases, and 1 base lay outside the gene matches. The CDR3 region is CASSYSGTGDNSPLHF. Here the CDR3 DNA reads TGTGCCAGCAGTTACTCCGGGACAGGGGATAATTCACCCCTCCACTTT.

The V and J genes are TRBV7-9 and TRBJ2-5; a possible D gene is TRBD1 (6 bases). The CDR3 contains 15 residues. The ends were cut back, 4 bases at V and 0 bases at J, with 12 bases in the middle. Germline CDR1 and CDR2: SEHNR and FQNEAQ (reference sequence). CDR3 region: CASSSPRDNQETQYF. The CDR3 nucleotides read TGTGCCAGCAGCTCGCCCCGGGACAACCAAGAGACCCAGTACTTC.

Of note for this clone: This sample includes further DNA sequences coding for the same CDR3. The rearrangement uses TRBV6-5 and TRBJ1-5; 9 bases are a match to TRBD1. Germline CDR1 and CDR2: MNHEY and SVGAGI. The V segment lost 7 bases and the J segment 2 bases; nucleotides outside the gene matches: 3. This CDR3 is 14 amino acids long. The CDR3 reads CASKQGAGNQPQHF. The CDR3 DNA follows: TGTGCCAGCAAACAGGGGGCTGGCAATCAGCCCCAGCATTTT.

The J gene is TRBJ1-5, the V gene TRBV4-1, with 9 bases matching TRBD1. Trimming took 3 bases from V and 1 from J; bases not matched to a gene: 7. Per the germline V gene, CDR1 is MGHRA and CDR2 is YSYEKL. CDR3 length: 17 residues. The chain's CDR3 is CASSQGQGIGSNQPQHF. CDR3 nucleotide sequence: TGCGCCAGCAGCCAGGGACAGGGAATTGGGAGCAATCAGCCCCAGCATTTT.